Each of the 13 T cell receptor beta chains below was sequenced from the same sample in a study of regulatory T cells in long-lasting Graves disease. Time point: persistent/refractory GD, antithyroid drugs over 5 years with positive TRAb. Making the TCR library involved RNA that had been extracted from PBMCs. The authors built TCR beta libraries using iRepertoire HTBI primers and Arm-PCR of CDR3 regions. TCRdb analysed the multiplex PCR reads with MiXCR anew, one entry per CDR3 protein. The table includes 400,000 or so distinct CDR3 sequences, roughly a quarter detected once. The sequencing here drew on peripheral blood mononuclear cells (PBMCs), taken when the disease was refractory, from a patient treated with antithyroid drugs. The receptors were sampled from a female donor with Graves disease.

The rearrangement uses TRBV18 and TRBJ1-4; D uncertain. Germline lookup yields CDR1 KGHSH and CDR2 LQKENI. The CDR3 totals 15 residues. Trimming removed 1 base at V and 0 bases at J, with 6 bases between. The CDR3 DNA follows: TGTGCCAGCTCACCACAGGCAGCAACTAATGAAAAACTGTTTTTT. This gives the protein CASSPQAATNEKLFF.

The table lists this clonotype with many counts. The V call is TRBV2, the J call TRBJ1-1, with D uncertain. The germline V and J ends were trimmed by 8 bases and 5 bases, with 15 bases remaining between them. From germline, CDR1 is SNHLY and CDR2 FYNNEI. The CDR3 length is 13 residues. The CDR3 reads CASAPSTITEAFF. CDR3 in DNA: TGTGCCAGCGCTCCCAGCACTATAACTGAAGCTTTCTTT.

This rearrangement joins TRBV25-1 to TRBJ2-3; D is possibly TRBD2 (5 bases). The CDR3 is 13 amino acids. CDR1 and CDR2 (germline): MGHDK, SYGVNS. Between the trimmed V and J ends, which lost 6 bases and 5 bases, there was a span of 12 bases. The DNA of the CDR3 is TGTGCCAGCAGCTTCGGAGCGGAAGATACGCAGTATTTT. Translating it yields CASSFGAEDTQYF.

This clonotype showed up just a few times. The chain joins TRBV18 to TRBJ1-1, with D unresolved. Trimming shortened V by 5 bases and J by 0 bases, and 7 bases separated the two germline ends. The CDR3 length is 13 residues. CDR1 and CDR2 from the germline V gene are KGHSH and LQKENI. CDR3 sequence: CASSGDMNTEAFF. CDR3 DNA sequence: TGTGCCAGCTCAGGGGATATGAACACTGAAGCTTTCTTT. The complete variable domain, with remaining parts taken from reference TRBV18 and TRBJ1-1, reads NAGVMQNPRHLVRRRGQEARLRCSPMKGHSHVYWYRQLPEEGLKFMVYLQKENIIDESGMPKERFSAEFPKEGPSILRIQQVVRGDSAAYFCASSGDMNTEAFFGQGTRLTVV.

This rearrangement joins TRBV4-1 to TRBJ2-6; a possible D gene is TRBD1 (6 bases). With 1 base removed from V and 0 bases from J, the gap between germline ends came to 7 bases. The germline V gene has CDR1 MGHRA and CDR2 YSYEKL. CDR3 size: 16 residues. The CDR3 loop reads CASSQVQGSGANVLTF. As DNA, the CDR3 is TGCGCCAGCAGCCAAGTACAGGGCTCTGGGGCCAACGTCCTGACTTTC.

V gene TRBV19 combines with J gene TRBJ2-1, with D tentatively TRBD1 or TRBD2 (5 bases each). CDR1 is LNHDA and CDR2 is SQIVND in the germline V gene (reference sequence). The CDR3 loop spans 16 amino acids. Deletions cut 10 bases from V and 0 bases from J, with 19 bases between. The CDR3 bases are TGTGCCACCAAGGGGCCAGCGGAGAGCTCCTACAATGAGCAGTTCTTC. It specifies CATKGPAESSYNEQFF.

This clonotype was seen repeatedly, ten times or more. The V gene is TRBV29-1, the J gene TRBJ2-5; 7 bases match TRBD1. This CDR3 spans 12 amino acids. Germline-derived CDR1 and CDR2 are SQVTM and ANQGSEA. V lost 4 bases to trimming and J lost 5 bases; unmatched junction nucleotides: 4. The CDR3 here is CSVVGRGETQYF. The CDR3 DNA reads as TGCAGCGTTGTAGGCAGGGGGGAGACCCAGTACTTC.

This clonotype came up many times. This chain connects TRBV28 to TRBJ1-1; D gene ambiguous. Germline V lookup: CDR1 MDHEN, CDR2 SYDVKM. The CDR3 consists of 11 residues. Trimming shortened V by 8 bases and J by 3 bases, and 7 bases separated the two germline ends. The CDR3, as DNA: TGTGCCAGCCTAGGGCACACTGAAGCTTTCTTT. Encoded protein: CASLGHTEAFF.

This clonotype was counted ten times or more. V gene TRBV2 combines with J gene TRBJ2-2; tentatively, D is TRBD1 (6 bases). This CDR3 comprises 14 residues. Trimming took off 8 bases at V and 5 bases at J, with 15 bases between the two ends. CDR1 and CDR2 (germline): SNHLY, FYNNEI. This CDR3 reads CASSGQRFTGELFF. The CDR3 bases are TGTGCCAGCTCCGGACAGAGGTTTACCGGGGAGCTGTTTTTT.

In its sample, this clonotype was seen many times. The CDR3 bases are TGTGCCAGCGCAACACCGCCAGCGGGGGAGCTGTTTTTT. Amino acid sequence: CASATPPAGELFF. V and J are TRBV2 and TRBJ2-2, with D unresolved. CDR1 and CDR2 from the germline V gene are SNHLY and FYNNEI. V was trimmed by 8 bases and J by 8 bases, leaving 15 bases between them. The CDR3 spans 13 residues.

This clonotype was recorded many times. The chain recombines TRBV30 with TRBJ2-1, with D possibly TRBD1 on 5 matching bases. From germline, CDR1 is GTSNPN and CDR2 SVGIG (reference sequence). Trimming stripped 6 bases from V and 0 bases from J, with 12 bases between. CDR3 length: 14 residues. The CDR3 loop is CACDSASSYNEQFF. The CDR3 nucleotides are TGTGCCTGTGACAGCGCGAGCTCCTACAATGAGCAGTTCTTC.

The chain employs TRBV6-2 or TRBV6-3 and TRBJ2-7; TRBD1 matches 7 bases. This CDR3 comprises 16 residues. CDR1 and CDR2 from the germline V gene are MNHEY and SVGEGT. Unmatched junction bases numbered 11, after V lost 6 bases and J lost 0 bases. The CDR3, as DNA: TGTGCCAGCAGGTCCTCGAGGGGGCTCGGCTCCTACGAGCAGTACTTC. This encodes CASRSSRGLGSYEQYF.

This clonotype was seen only a few times. The chain couples TRBV30 to TRBJ2-7; D call uncertain. Trimming took off 0 bases at V and 2 bases at J, with 8 bases between the two ends. This CDR3 is 13 amino acids long. Germline V gene data show CDR1 as GTSNPN and CDR2 as SVGIG (reference sequence). The CDR3, as DNA: TGTGCCTGGAGTGTAATGGGTACCTACGAGCAGTACTTC. As protein: CAWSVMGTYEQYF.